One and the same sample provided the 20 T cell receptor beta chains below, sequenced in a study of patients and donors after allogeneic stem cell transplantation. TCRdb reprocessed the RT-PCR reads with MiXCR, giving one entry per CDR3 protein. The sample has about 89,000 distinct CDR3 sequences, approximately 49% seen once. The sample comprised blood, either unsorted or a sorted T cell fraction (not recorded which). The receptors here all came from a human donor who was either an allogeneic HSCT recipient or a stem cell or donor lymphocyte infusion donor (not recorded which). It is not recorded whose cells these are; they may come from a transplant donor.

This chain connects TRBV7-2 to TRBJ1-2; weak D call: TRBD1 (5 bases). V was trimmed by 5 bases and J by 8 bases, leaving 21 bases between them. Germline values: CDR1 SGHTA, CDR2 FQGNSA. The CDR3 is 15 residues long. The CDR3 nucleotides are TGTGCCAGCAGCCAATTCCCGGACGGGGCGCGGGGCTACACCTTC. It translates to CASSQFPDGARGYTF.

This clonotype was seen only a few times. This chain joins TRBV5-1 and TRBJ1-1; 7 positions match TRBD1. V was pared by 5 bases and J by 1 base, with 8 bases of the junction left unmatched. This CDR3 has 15 residues. CDR1 SGHRS and CDR2 YFSETQ come from the germline V gene. The CDR3 DNA follows: TGCGCCAGCAGGACCACCACAGGGGCGAACACTGAAGCTTTCTTT. Translated, it gives CASRTTTGANTEAFF.

The chain joins TRBV11-2 to TRBJ2-3; tentatively, D is TRBD1 or TRBD2 (5 bases each). Deletions cut 0 bases from V and 6 bases from J, with 13 bases between. The CDR3 runs 15 residues. Germline V gives CDR1 SGHAT, CDR2 FQNNGV. CDR3 sequence (DNA): TGTGCCAGCAGCTTAGAGAGGGACCAGTGGGATACGCAGTATTTT. This encodes CASSLERDQWDTQYF.

This clonotype has only a few counts. This sequence joins TRBV4-1 and TRBJ1-5; the D gene is possibly TRBD1 (5 bases). The V and J ends lost 3 bases and 0 bases respectively, with 15 bases between them. The V gene's germline CDR1 is MGHRA and CDR2 YSYEKL. This CDR3 contains 17 residues. This CDR3 is CASSHFVGRYSNQPQHF. CDR3 DNA: TGCGCCAGCAGCCATTTCGTGGGACGGTATAGCAATCAGCCCCAGCATTTT.

The chain has TRBV6-2 or TRBV6-3 and TRBJ2-3; 11 bases map to TRBD2. J gave up 5 bases and V 5 bases, and 9 bases lay outside the gene matches. Germline CDR1 reads MNHEY; CDR2 reads SVGEGT. This CDR3 has 16 residues. DNA of the CDR3: TGTGCCAGCAGTCGCCCGCTAGCGGGAGGTGGAGATACGCAGTATTTT. It encodes CASSRPLAGGGDTQYF.

This clonotype was counted a few times. The J gene is TRBJ1-1, the V gene TRBV5-1; 7 bases are shared with TRBD1. From germline, CDR1 is SGHRS and CDR2 YFSETQ. V shed 4 bases, J shed 1 base, and the junction held 7 bases outside the gene matches. This CDR3 spans 15 amino acids. CDR3 sequence reads: CASSGTGDRNTEAFF. The DNA for the CDR3 is TGCGCCAGCAGCGGAACAGGGGACCGGAACACTGAAGCTTTCTTT.

This clonotype has a handful of counts. V and J are TRBV12-3 or TRBV12-4 and TRBJ1-6; the match to TRBD1 covers 7 bases. CDR3 length: 16 residues. V lost 6 bases to trimming and J lost 6 bases; unmatched junction nucleotides: 11. CDR3 nucleotides: TGTGCCAGCAGAGGAACCTCAGGGGGAAGTAATTCACCCCTCCACTTT. This encodes CASRGTSGGSNSPLHF.

The chain combines TRBV7-2 with TRBJ2-1; TRBD2 might be the D (6 bases). V lost 1 base, J lost 3 bases, and 10 bases lay in between. The length of the CDR3 is 15 residues. Germline CDR1 is SGHTA and CDR2 is FQGNSA. CDR3 in amino acids: CASSLEAGLYNEQFF. CDR3 in DNA: TGTGCCAGCAGCTTAGAAGCGGGTCTCTACAATGAGCAGTTCTTC.

V usage is TRBV29-1 and J usage is TRBJ1-4; TRBD1 matches at 10 bases. The CDR3 length is 19 residues. After removal of 1 base from V and 5 bases from J, the junction contained 16 bases not matched to a gene. Per germline, CDR1 SQVTM and CDR2 ANQGSEA. The CDR3 DNA reads as TGCAGCGTTGAAGGCCCCCCCGGGACAGGGGTGGGCTCAAATGAAAAACTGTTTTTT. This sequence encodes CSVEGPPGTGVGSNEKLFF.

Of note for this clonotype: The junction shows a germline mismatch at one end, possibly a read error. V usage is TRBV25-1 and J usage is TRBJ1-5, with TRBD1 matching over 7 bases. This CDR3 has 17 residues. From germline, CDR1 is MGHDK and CDR2 SYGVNS. CDR3 coding DNA: TGTGCCAGCAGCGAATCAATATTAGACAGGGGCAATCAGCCCCAGCATTTT. Translation gives CASSESILDRGNQPQHF. Looking up the rest from reference TRBV25-1 and TRBJ1-5 gives the full variable domain: EADIYQTPRYLVIGTGKKITLECSQTMGHDKMYWYQQDPGMELHLIHYSYGVNSTEKGDLSSESTVSRIRTEHFPLTLESARPSHTSQYLCASSESILDRGNQPQHFGDGTRLSIL.

The genes are TRBV29-1 and TRBJ2-3; TRBD2 matches at 9 bases. Germline-derived CDR1 and CDR2 are SQVTM and ANQGSEA. The V gene end was trimmed by 6 bases and the J gene end by 2 bases; junction bases not matched to a gene: 9. The CDR3 sequence is 15 residues long. The CDR3 nucleotides read TGCAGCGTCGGGGGGCGGACTAGCGACACAGATACGCAGTATTTT. This gives the protein CSVGGRTSDTDTQYF.

The rearrangement joins TRBV7-9 to TRBJ1-5; 9 nucleotides line up with TRBD1. The ends lost 0 bases at V and 3 bases at J; junction bases unmatched: 3. The CDR3 spans 16 residues. Germline V lookup: CDR1 SEHNR, CDR2 FQNEAQ (reference sequence). The chain's CDR3 is CASSLATGGLNQPQHF. The CDR3 coding sequence is TGTGCCAGCAGCTTAGCGACAGGGGGTCTCAATCAGCCCCAGCATTTT.

The rearrangement joins TRBV28 to TRBJ2-5; D not resolved. The CDR3 runs to 11 residues. Trimming took 5 bases from V and 9 from J, leaving 10 bases between them. Germline-derived CDR1 and CDR2 are MDHEN and SYDVKM. CDR3 loop: CASSGRSSQYF. CDR3 DNA sequence: TGTGCCAGCAGTGGCCGGTCGTCCCAGTACTTC.

This chain joins TRBV19 and TRBJ1-2, with 7 bases lining up with TRBD1. Per the germline V gene, CDR1 is LNHDA and CDR2 is SQIVND (reference sequence). The junction had 7 bases not matched to a gene; V was cut back by 5 bases and J by 4 bases. CDR3 size: 14 residues. For the CDR3, the DNA is TGTGCCAGTAGTTTTGGGACAGACTTCTATGGCTACACCTTC. The encoded protein is CASSFGTDFYGYTF. The full variable domain, its missing parts supplied by reference TRBV19 and TRBJ1-2, is DGGITQSPKYLFRKEGQNVTLSCEQNLNHDAMYWYRQDPGQGLRLIYYSQIVNDFQKGDIAEGYSVSREKKESFPLTVTSAQKNPTAFYLCASSFGTDFYGYTFGSGTRLTVV.

This chain links TRBV24-1 with TRBJ2-3; D may correspond to TRBD1 or TRBD2 (5 bases each). The CDR3 extends over 16 amino acids. Trimming took off 5 bases at V and 4 bases at J, with 18 bases between the two ends. Germline CDR1 and CDR2: KGHDR and SFDVKD. CDR3 loop: CATSASYAGSPDTQYF. The CDR3 bases are TGTGCCACCAGTGCCTCCTACGCAGGGAGTCCAGATACGCAGTATTTT.

This clonotype was observed a handful of times. The chain has TRBV7-9 and TRBJ1-1; D unresolved. V lost 5 bases to trimming and J lost 1 base, with 14 bases between them. CDR1 and CDR2 from the germline V gene are SEHNR and FQNEAQ (reference sequence). The CDR3 extends over 15 amino acids. The CDR3 DNA is TGTGCCAGCAGCCAAACCGGCGGGCGGAACACTGAAGCTTTCTTT. Its protein product is CASSQTGGRNTEAFF.

This CDR3 reads CASSPYTGGMNTEAFF. In DNA, the CDR3 is TGTGCCAGCAGTCCGTACACGGGAGGCATGAACACTGAAGCTTTCTTT. V usage is TRBV27 and J usage is TRBJ1-1; the D is unclear. Trimming left V 5 bases short and J 0 bases short, with 16 bases between. This CDR3 region has 16 residues. Germline CDR1 and CDR2: MNHEY and SMNVEV (reference sequence).

The chain couples TRBV7-9 to TRBJ1-1, with TRBD1 matching over 7 bases. Germline V CDR1 and CDR2: SEHNR, FQNEAQ (reference sequence). CDR3 size: 15 residues. V gave up 2 bases and J gave up 2 bases; unmatched junction bases: 5. The DNA of the CDR3 is TGTGCCAGCAGCTTACCGGGACAGCGTAACACTGAAGCTTTCTTT. As protein: CASSLPGQRNTEAFF.

The sample holds a few counts of this clonotype. The rearrangement joins TRBV7-2 to TRBJ1-5; tentative D call: TRBD1 (6 bases). V lost 5 bases and J lost 3, with 11 bases in between. The CDR3 consists of 14 residues. CDR1 is SGHTA, CDR2 FQGNSA, per germline. CDR3 sequence (DNA): TGTGCCAGCAGCCCCGACAGGATCAATCAGCCCCAGCATTTT. Its translation is CASSPDRINQPQHF.

The chain is built from TRBV27 and TRBJ1-2; no firm D call. The V and J ends lost 3 bases and 3 bases respectively, with 11 bases between them. This CDR3 contains 14 residues. Per the germline V gene, CDR1 is MNHEY and CDR2 is SMNVEV (reference sequence). CDR3 DNA sequence: TGTGCCAGCAGTTTCAGAAGGGAGCACTATGGCTACACCTTC. The encoded protein is CASSFRREHYGYTF.